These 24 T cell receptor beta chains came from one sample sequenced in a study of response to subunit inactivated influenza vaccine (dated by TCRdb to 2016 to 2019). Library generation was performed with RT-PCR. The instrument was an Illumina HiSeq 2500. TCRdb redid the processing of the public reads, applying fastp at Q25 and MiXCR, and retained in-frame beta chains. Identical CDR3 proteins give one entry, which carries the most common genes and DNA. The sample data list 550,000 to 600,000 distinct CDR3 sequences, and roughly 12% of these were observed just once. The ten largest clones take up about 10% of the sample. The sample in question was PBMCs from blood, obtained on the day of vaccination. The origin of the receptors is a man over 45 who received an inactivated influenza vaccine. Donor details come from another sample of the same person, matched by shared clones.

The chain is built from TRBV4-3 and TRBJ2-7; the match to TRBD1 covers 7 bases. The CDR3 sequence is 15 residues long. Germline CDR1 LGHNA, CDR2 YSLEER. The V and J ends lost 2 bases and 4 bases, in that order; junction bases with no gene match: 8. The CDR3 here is CASSQKTGSLYEQYF. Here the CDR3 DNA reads TGCGCCAGCAGCCAAAAGACAGGGTCCCTTTACGAGCAGTACTTC.

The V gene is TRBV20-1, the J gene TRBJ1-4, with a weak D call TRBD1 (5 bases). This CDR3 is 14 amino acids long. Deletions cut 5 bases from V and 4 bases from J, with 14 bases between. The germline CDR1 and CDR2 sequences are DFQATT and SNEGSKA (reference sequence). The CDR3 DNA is TGCAGTGCTTCCGCGCCAGGGATTAATGAAAAACTGTTTTTT. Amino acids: CSASAPGINEKLFF.

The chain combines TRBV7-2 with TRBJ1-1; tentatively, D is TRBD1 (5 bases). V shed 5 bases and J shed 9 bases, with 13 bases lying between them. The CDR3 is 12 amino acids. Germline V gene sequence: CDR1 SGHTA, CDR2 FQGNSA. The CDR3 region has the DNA TGTGCCAGCAGCCGCCGGGGACTGCAAGCTTTCTTT. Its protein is CASSRRGLQAFF.

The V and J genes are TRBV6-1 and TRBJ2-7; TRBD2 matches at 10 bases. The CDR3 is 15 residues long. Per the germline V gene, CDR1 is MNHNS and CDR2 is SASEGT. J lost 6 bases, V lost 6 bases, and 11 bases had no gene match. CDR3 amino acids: CASSHGALAGSEQYF. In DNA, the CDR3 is TGTGCCAGCAGCCACGGGGCACTAGCGGGATCCGAGCAGTACTTC.

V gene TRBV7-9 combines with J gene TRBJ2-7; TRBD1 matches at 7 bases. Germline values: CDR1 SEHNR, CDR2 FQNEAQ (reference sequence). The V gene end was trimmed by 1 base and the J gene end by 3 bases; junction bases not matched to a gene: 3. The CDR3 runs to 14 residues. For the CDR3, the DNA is TGTGCCAGCAGCTTAGGCGGACAGGACTACGAGCAGTACTTC. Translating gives CASSLGGQDYEQYF. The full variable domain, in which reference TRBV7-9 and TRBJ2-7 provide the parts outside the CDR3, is DTGVSQNPRHKITKRGQNVTFRCDPISEHNRLYWYRQTLGQGPEFLTYFQNEAQLEKSRLLSDRFSAERPKGSFSTLEIQRTEQGDSAMYLCASSLGGQDYEQYFGPGTRLTVT.

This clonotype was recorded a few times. CDR3 sequence reads: CSEKGSTRGPYNEQFF. For the CDR3, the DNA is TGCAGTGAAAAAGGATCAACTAGGGGACCCTACAATGAGCAGTTCTTC. V and J are TRBV20-1 and TRBJ2-1; D tentatively reads TRBD1 or TRBD2 (5 bases each). The CDR3 length is 16 residues. Per germline, CDR1 DFQATT and CDR2 SNEGSKA (reference sequence). Trimming shortened V by 7 bases and J by 2 bases, and 21 bases separated the two germline ends.

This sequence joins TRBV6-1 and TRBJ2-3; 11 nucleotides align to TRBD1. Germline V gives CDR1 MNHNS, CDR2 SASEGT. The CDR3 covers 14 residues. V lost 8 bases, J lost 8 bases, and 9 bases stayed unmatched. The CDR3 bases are TGTGCCAGCCAACCGGGACAGGGGGTAGCTACGCAGTATTTT. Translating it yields CASQPGQGVATQYF.

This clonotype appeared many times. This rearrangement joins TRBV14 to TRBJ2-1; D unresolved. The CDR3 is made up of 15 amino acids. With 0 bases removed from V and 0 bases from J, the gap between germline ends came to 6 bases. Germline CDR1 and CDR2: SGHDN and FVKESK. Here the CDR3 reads CASSQEAASYNEQFF. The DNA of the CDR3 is TGTGCCAGCAGCCAAGAGGCGGCCTCCTACAATGAGCAGTTCTTC.

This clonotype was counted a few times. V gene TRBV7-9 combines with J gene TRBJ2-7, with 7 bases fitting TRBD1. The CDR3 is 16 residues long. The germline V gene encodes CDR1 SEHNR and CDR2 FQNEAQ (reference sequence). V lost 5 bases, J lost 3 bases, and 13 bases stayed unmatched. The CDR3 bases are TGTGCCAGCAGCGCCACCCGGGACAGAAGGATCTACGAGCAGTACTTC. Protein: CASSATRDRRIYEQYF.

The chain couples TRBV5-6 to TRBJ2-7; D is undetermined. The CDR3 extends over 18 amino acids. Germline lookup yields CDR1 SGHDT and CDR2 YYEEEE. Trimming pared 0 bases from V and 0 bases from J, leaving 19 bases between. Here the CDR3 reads CASSLGASLRRYSYEQYF. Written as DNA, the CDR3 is TGTGCCAGCAGCTTGGGGGCAAGCTTACGACGCTACTCCTACGAGCAGTACTTC.

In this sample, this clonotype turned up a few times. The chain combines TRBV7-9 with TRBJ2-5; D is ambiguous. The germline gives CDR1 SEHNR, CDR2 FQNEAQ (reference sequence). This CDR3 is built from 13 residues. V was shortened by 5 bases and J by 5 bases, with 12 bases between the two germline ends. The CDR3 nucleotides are TGTGCCAGCAGCCCGGACCGGACGGAGACCCAGTACTTC. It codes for CASSPDRTETQYF.

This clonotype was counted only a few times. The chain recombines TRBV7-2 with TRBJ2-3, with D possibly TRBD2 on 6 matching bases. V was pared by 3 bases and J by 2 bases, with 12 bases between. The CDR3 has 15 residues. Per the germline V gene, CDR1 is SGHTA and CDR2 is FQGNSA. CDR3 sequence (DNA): TGTGCCAGCAGCTTTGTGGGGGGTTCCACAGATACGCAGTATTTT. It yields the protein CASSFVGGSTDTQYF. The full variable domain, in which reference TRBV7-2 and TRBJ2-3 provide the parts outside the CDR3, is GAGVSQSPSNKVTEKGKDVELRCDPISGHTALYWYRQSLGQGLEFLIYFQGNSAPDKSGLPSDRFSAERTGGSVSTLTIQRTQQEDSAVYLCASSFVGGSTDTQYFGPGTRLTVL.

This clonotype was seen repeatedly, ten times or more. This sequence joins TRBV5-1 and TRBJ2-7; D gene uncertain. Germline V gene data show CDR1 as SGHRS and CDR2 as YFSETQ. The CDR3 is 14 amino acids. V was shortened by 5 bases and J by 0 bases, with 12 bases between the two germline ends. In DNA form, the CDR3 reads TGCGCCAGCAGTCCTTTGACACACTCCTACGAGCAGTACTTC. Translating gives CASSPLTHSYEQYF.

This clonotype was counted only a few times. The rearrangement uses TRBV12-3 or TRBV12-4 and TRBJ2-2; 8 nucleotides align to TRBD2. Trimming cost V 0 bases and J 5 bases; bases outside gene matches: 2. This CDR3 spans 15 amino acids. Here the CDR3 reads CASSLAVAGTGELFF. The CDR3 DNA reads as TGTGCCAGCAGTTTAGCAGTAGCGGGAACCGGGGAGCTGTTTTTT.

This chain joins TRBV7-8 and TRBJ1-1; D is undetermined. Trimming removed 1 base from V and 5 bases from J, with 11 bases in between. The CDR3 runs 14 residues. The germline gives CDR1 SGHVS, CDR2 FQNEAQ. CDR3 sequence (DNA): TGTGCCAGCAGCTTAGACGTTGATGCGACTGAAGCTTTCTTT. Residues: CASSLDVDATEAFF.

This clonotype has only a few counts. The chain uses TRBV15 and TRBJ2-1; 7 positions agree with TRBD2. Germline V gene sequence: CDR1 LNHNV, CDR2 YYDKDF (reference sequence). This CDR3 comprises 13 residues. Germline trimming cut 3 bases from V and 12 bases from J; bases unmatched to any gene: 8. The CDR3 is CATSSEPSGGQFF. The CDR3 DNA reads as TGTGCCACCAGCAGTGAACCCTCGGGGGGGCAGTTCTTC.

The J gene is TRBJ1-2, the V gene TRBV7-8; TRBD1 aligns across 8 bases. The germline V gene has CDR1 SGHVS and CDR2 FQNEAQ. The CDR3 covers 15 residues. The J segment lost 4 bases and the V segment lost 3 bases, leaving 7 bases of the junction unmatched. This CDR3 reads CASSFPGQAVYGYTF. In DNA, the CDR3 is TGTGCCAGCAGCTTTCCGGGACAGGCCGTCTATGGCTACACCTTC.

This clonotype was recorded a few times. CDR3 nucleotide sequence: TGTGCCAGCAGCTCAGAACTCTACAATGAGCAGTTCTTC. Its translation is CASSSELYNEQFF. J is TRBJ2-1 and V is TRBV7-2; D gene ambiguous. CDR1 is SGHTA, CDR2 FQGNSA, per germline. There are 13 residues in the CDR3. With 4 bases removed from V and 3 bases from J, the gap between germline ends came to 7 bases.

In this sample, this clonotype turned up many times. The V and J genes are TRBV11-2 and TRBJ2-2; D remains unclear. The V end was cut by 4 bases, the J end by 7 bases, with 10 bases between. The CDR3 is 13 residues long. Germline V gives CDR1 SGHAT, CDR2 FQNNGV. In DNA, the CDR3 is TGTGCCAGCAGCTACTGGTCGGGCGGGGAGCTGTTTTTT. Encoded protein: CASSYWSGGELFF. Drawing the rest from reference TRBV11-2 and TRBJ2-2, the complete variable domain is EAGVAQSPRYKIIEKRQSVAFWCNPISGHATLYWYQQILGQGPKLLIQFQNNGVVDDSQLPKDRFSAERLKGVDSTLKIQPAKLEDSAVYLCASSYWSGGELFFGEGSRLTVL.

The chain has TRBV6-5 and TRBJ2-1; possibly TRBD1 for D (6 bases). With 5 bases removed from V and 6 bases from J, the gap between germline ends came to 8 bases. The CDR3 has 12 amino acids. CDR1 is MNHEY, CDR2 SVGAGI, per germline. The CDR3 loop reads CASSGTFNEQFF. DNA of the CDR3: TGTGCCAGCAGTGGGACATTCAATGAGCAGTTCTTC.

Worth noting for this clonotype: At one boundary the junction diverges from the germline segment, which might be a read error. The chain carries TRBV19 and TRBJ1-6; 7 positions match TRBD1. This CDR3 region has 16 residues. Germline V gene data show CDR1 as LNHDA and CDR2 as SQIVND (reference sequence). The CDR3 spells CPSKGAATYYNSPLHF. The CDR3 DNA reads TGTCCCAGTAAGGGGGCAGCGACCTACTATAATTCACCCCTCCACTTT.

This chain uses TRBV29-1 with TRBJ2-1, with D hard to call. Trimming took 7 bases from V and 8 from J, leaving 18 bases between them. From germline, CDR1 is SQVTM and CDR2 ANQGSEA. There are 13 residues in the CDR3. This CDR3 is CSAKQGGEDEQFF. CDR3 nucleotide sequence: TGCAGCGCAAAGCAAGGTGGAGAGGATGAGCAGTTCTTC.

The CDR3 is CATSRDHGQGGYEQYF. CDR3 nucleotides: TGTGCCACCAGCAGAGATCATGGTCAGGGGGGCTACGAGCAGTACTTC. The chain recombines TRBV15 with TRBJ2-7; a weak D match, TRBD1 (7 bases). Between the trimmed V and J ends, which lost 0 bases and 3 bases, there was a span of 15 bases. Germline V gene lookup returns CDR1 LNHNV and CDR2 YYDKDF (reference sequence). CDR3 length: 16 residues.

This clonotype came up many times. The CDR3 region has the DNA TGTGCCATCAGTGGGGGCCAGGGGGAGAACACTGAAGCTTTCTTT. Protein: CAISGGQGENTEAFF. V is TRBV10-3 and J is TRBJ1-1; 7 nucleotides line up with TRBD1. Germline V lookup: CDR1 ENHRY, CDR2 SYGVKD. The CDR3 extends over 15 amino acids. V was clipped by 4 bases and J by 1 base; unmatched bases: 6.